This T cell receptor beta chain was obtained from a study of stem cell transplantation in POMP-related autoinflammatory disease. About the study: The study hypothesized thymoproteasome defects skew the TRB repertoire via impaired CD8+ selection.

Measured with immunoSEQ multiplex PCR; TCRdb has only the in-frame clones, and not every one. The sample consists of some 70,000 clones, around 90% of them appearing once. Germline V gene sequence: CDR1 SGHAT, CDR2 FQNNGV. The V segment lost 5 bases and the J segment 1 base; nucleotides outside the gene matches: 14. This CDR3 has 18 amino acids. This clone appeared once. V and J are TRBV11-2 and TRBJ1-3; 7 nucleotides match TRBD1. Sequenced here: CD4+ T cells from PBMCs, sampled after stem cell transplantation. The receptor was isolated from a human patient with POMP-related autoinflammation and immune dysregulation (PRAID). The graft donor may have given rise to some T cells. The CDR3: CASSPRLEGARSGNTIYF. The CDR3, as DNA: TGTGCCAGCAGCCCCCGGTTAGAGGGGGCGAGGTCTGGAAACACCATATATTTT.